These T cell receptor beta chains were read from a single sample in a study of sequential checkpoint blockade in melanoma. Repertoires were generated with immunoSEQ multiplex PCR, while TCRdb's copy carries only in-frame clones and drops some. The table includes tens of thousands of clones, roughly 32% detected once. The sample was tumor tissue (inferred from file names), taken from a patient given nivolumab and ipilimumab in sequence. The receptors were gathered from a human donor with melanoma. CDR3s include the opening cysteine and the closing phenylalanine or tryptophan. The D gene is left open where the match is weak. Not all rows give a size; the values are once, few, many and, for expanded clones, a class.

size,J,V,D,CDR3,DNA
-,TRBJ1-6,TRBV10-2,TRBD1,CASSFLGQGGNSPLHF,TGCGCCAGCAGTTTTTTAGGACAGGGTGGGAATTCACCCCTCCACTTT
few,TRBJ1-5,TRBV10-3,TRBD1,CAISESATGSNQPQHF,TGTGCCATCAGTGAGTCGGCGACAGGGTCTAATCAGCCCCAGCATTTT
few,TRBJ1-1,TRBV30,-,CAYTRQGTEAFF,TGTGCCTACACACGGCAGGGGACTGAAGCTTTCTTT
-,TRBJ2-4,TRBV18,-,CASSPPQGSLGKNIQYF,TGTGCCAGCTCACCACCCCAGGGAAGTTTAGGCAAAAACATTCAGTACTTC
few,TRBJ2-3,TRBV28,-,CATQSDSSTDTQYF,TGTGCCACCCAGTCGGACTCTAGCACAGATACGCAGTATTTT
-,TRBJ1-1,TRBV29-1,TRBD1,CSVGDRGQGTEAFF,TGCAGCGTAGGGGACAGGGGGCAAGGCACTGAAGCTTTCTTT
-,TRBJ2-5,TRBV15,-,CATSRDQARQETQYF,TGTGCCACCAGCAGAGATCAAGCACGGCAAGAGACCCAGTACTTC
few,TRBJ1-4,TRBV2,-,CASSSPGTKNEKLFF,TGTGCCAGCAGTTCACCGGGTACAAAGAATGAAAAACTGTTTTTT
-,TRBJ2-1,TRBV7-7,TRBD1,CASSSRLTGGYNEQFF,TGTGCCAGCAGCTCCCGACTGACAGGGGGCTACAATGAGCAGTTCTTC
-,TRBJ1-1,TRBV29-1,TRBD1,CSVDWGAGGDTEAFF,TGCAGCGTTGATTGGGGCGCAGGGGGGGACACTGAAGCTTTCTTT
-,TRBJ1-1,TRBV30,TRBD1,CAWTGGETEAFF,TGTGCCTGGACAGGGGGCGAAACTGAAGCTTTCTTT
few,TRBJ2-5,TRBV6-8,TRBD2,CAISIAGGAGTQYF,TGTGCCATCAGTATAGCGGGAGGGGCGGGGACCCAGTACTTC
few,TRBJ1-1,TRBV29-1,-,CSGWAASTEAFF,TGCAGCGGATGGGCGGCATCCACTGAAGCTTTCTTT
many,TRBJ2-5,TRBV11-3,-,CASSLGALRETQYF,TGTGCCAGCAGCTTAGGAGCCCTGAGAGAGACCCAGTACTTC
few,TRBJ2-7,TRBV7-4,TRBD1,CASSEQGASEQYF,TGTGCCAGCAGCGAACAGGGGGCCAGCGAGCAGTACTTC
-,TRBJ1-1,TRBV6-8,TRBD1,CASSYGDRANTEAFF,TGTGCCAGCAGTTACGGAGACAGGGCGAACACTGAAGCTTTCTTT
-,TRBJ2-5,TRBV6-8,TRBD2,CAISVTSPETQYF,TGTGCCATCAGTGTGACTAGCCCAGAGACCCAGTACTTC
few,TRBJ2-7,TRBV6-8,TRBD1,CASSYSTGGPTYEQYF,TGTGCCAGCAGTTACAGTACAGGGGGTCCAACCTACGAGCAGTACTTC
-,TRBJ1-1,TRBV5-1,TRBD1,CASSLWDRMNTEAFF,TGCGCCAGCAGCTTGTGGGACAGGATGAACACTGAAGCTTTCTTT
-,TRBJ2-5,TRBV30,TRBD2,CAWKSMAASGVGGTQYF,TGTGCCTGGAAAAGTATGGCGGCTAGCGGGGTAGGGGGGACCCAGTACTTC
-,TRBJ2-3,TRBV28,-,CASSPTLGNTDTQYF,TGTGCCAGCAGTCCTACCCTAGGGAACACAGATACGCAGTATTTT
few,TRBJ2-5,TRBV28,TRBD1,CASSLLGTGAQETQYF,TGTGCCAGCAGTTTATTGGGGACAGGGGCCCAAGAGACCCAGTACTTC
few,TRBJ2-7,TRBV7-7,TRBD1,CASSLYGAGTVPREQYF,TGTGCCAGCAGCTTGTATGGAGCCGGGACAGTTCCTCGTGAGCAGTACTTC
few,TRBJ1-5,TRBV4-1,-,CASSQDGAGPGNQPQHF,TGCGCCAGCAGCCAAGATGGGGCAGGGCCGGGAAATCAGCCCCAGCATTTT
few,TRBJ2-7,TRBV11-3,TRBD2,CASSPGTSGRDEQYF,TGTGCCAGCAGCCCTGGGACTAGCGGGAGAGACGAGCAGTACTTC
-,TRBJ2-1,TRBV11-3,TRBD2,CASSLEASGGSAEQFF,TGTGCCAGCAGCCTAGAGGCTAGCGGGGGGTCGGCTGAGCAGTTCTTC
-,TRBJ2-7,TRBV14,-,CASSPGLRSYEQYF,TGTGCCAGCAGCCCGGGTCTTCGATCCTACGAGCAGTACTTC
-,TRBJ2-1,TRBV28,TRBD1,CASSDGGQGRRNEQFF,TGTGCCAGCAGTGACGGGGGACAGGGGAGACGCAATGAGCAGTTCTTC
-,TRBJ1-3,TRBV18,-,CASSPGGGSGNTIYF,TGTGCCAGCTCACCAGGGGGGGGCTCCGGAAACACCATATATTTT
-,TRBJ2-2,TRBV5-1,TRBD1,CASSLEPTGGSTGELFF,TGCGCCAGCAGCTTGGAACCGACAGGGGGCAGCACCGGGGAGCTGTTTTTT
many,TRBJ2-3,TRBV7-6,-,CASSPSTLADTQYF,TGTGCCAGCAGCCCGAGTACTTTAGCAGATACGCAGTATTTT
once,TRBJ1-2,TRBV29-1,TRBD1,CSVSRQGNYGYTF,TGCAGCGTTAGCCGACAGGGCAACTATGGCTACACCTTC
few,TRBJ2-5,TRBV23-1,-,CASSWDSQETQYF,TGCGCCAGCAGTTGGGACTCCCAAGAGACCCAGTACTTC
few,TRBJ1-6,TRBV6-8,-,CASSYSTGTNSPLHF,TGTGCCAGCAGTTACTCGACAGGCACCAATTCACCCCTCCACTTT
once,TRBJ1-1,TRBV29-1,-,CSVASTGTANTEAFF,TGCAGCGTTGCCTCAACCGGGACGGCTAACACTGAAGCTTTCTTT
-,TRBJ2-1,TRBV12-5,TRBD2,CASGFRLAGGPSSYNEQFF,TGTGCTAGTGGTTTTAGACTAGCGGGGGGACCTAGCTCCTACAATGAGCAGTTCTTC
-,TRBJ2-5,TRBV11-3,-,CASSLGIGGTETQYF,TGTGCCAGCAGCTTAGGAATTGGGGGTACGGAGACCCAGTACTTC
few,TRBJ2-7,TRBV30,-,CAWSVHPGSSVSPAF,TGTGCCTGGAGTGTACACCCGGGCAGCTCCGTTTCCCCCGCTTTC
few,TRBJ2-7,TRBV6-8,-,CASSYAGWGYEQYF,TGTGCCAGCAGTTACGCCGGGTGGGGTTACGAGCAGTACTTC
-,TRBJ1-1,TRBV11-3,-,CASSLVASGGNTEAFF,TGTGCCAGCAGCTTAGTGGCTTCGGGAGGGAACACTGAAGCTTTCTTT
-,TRBJ1-1,TRBV18,TRBD1,CASSRGQAMNTEAFF,TGTGCCAGCTCACGGGGACAGGCTATGAACACTGAAGCTTTCTTT
-,TRBJ2-7,TRBV6-1,-,CASSEARYSEQYF,TGTGCCAGCAGTGAAGCAAGGTATTCCGAGCAGTACTTC
-,TRBJ2-1,TRBV11-3,-,CASSLGGGANEQFF,TGTGCCAGCAGCTTAGGTGGGGGGGCTAATGAGCAGTTCTTC
few,TRBJ2-7,TRBV4-1,TRBD1,CASSQAPQGDEQYF,TGCGCCAGCAGCCAAGCCCCGCAGGGGGACGAGCAGTACTTC
few,TRBJ2-4,TRBV19,TRBD1,CASDPLGDRPFMAKNIQYF,TGTGCCAGCGATCCCCTAGGGGACAGGCCCTTTATGGCCAAAAACATTCAGTACTTC
-,TRBJ2-3,TRBV12-2,-,CASGRSQASTDTQYF,TGTGCTTCGGGCAGGTCCCAAGCTAGCACAGATACGCAGTATTTT
few,TRBJ2-7,TRBV6-8,TRBD2,CAIITGTSGIYEQYF,TGTGCCATCATTACCGGGACTAGCGGGATCTACGAGCAGTACTTC
-,TRBJ1-3,TRBV30,-,CAWSVGTASGNTIYF,TGTGCCTGGAGTGTTGGGACGGCCTCTGGAAACACCATATATTTT
medium-sized,TRBJ2-7,TRBV6-8,-,CASSYGHYSDYRGYEQYF,TGTGCCAGCAGTTACGGTCATTATTCGGACTATAGGGGTTACGAGCAGTACTTC
-,TRBJ2-7,TRBV6-1,-,CASSEALTGGYEQYF,TGTGCCAGCAGTGAAGCCTTGACAGGAGGCTACGAGCAGTACTTC
-,TRBJ1-1,TRBV28,-,CASWRWNTEAFF,TGTGCCAGCTGGAGGTGGAACACTGAAGCTTTCTTT
-,TRBJ2-7,TRBV11-3,TRBD1,CASSFDRGFPYEQYF,TGTGCCAGCAGCTTTGACAGGGGGTTCCCCTACGAGCAGTACTTC
few,TRBJ2-3,TRBV6-8,-,CASSYVVADTQYF,TGTGCCAGCAGTTACGTGGTAGCAGATACGCAGTATTTT
-,TRBJ1-2,TRBV30,-,CAWSVQRVGGYTF,TGTGCCTGGAGTGTACAGAGGGTAGGGGGCTACACCTTC